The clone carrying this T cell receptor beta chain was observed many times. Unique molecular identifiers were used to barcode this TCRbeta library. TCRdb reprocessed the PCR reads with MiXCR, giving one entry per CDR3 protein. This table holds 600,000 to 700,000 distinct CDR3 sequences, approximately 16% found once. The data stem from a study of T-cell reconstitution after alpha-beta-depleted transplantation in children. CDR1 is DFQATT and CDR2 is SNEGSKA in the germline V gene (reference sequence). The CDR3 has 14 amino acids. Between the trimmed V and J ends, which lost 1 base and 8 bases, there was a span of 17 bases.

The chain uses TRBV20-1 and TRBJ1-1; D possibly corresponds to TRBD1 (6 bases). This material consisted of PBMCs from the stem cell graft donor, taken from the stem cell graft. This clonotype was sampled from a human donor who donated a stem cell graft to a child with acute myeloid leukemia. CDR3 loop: CSARGTTGTPEAFF. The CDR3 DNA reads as TGCAGTGCTAGAGGGACGACCGGGACACCCGAAGCTTTCTTT.